The clone carrying this TCR beta chain turned up a few times. The target antigen is unknown. The data stem from a study of blood T cells in healthy people across ages. Findings and caveats of the study: Calculation of diversity from one million T cells yielded estimates considered to be underestimates.

PCR was performed a second time for about 6 to 12 cycles using a sample-barcoded 5' primer and a J-beta primer mix. Every cDNA was tagged by a template-switch adaptor with 12 random nucleotides. Any given sample supplied a minimum of 2.5 million CDR3-containing paired-end reads. TCRdb analysed the 5' RACE reads with MiXCR anew, one entry per CDR3 protein. The sample contains approximately 690,000 distinct CDR3 sequences, approximately 40% of which appear only once. Per-sample PBMC isolation yielded at least 7 million cells. With 4 bases removed from V and 0 bases from J, the gap between germline ends came to 5 bases. The CDR3 length is 14 residues. Germline CDR1 reads SGHRS; CDR2 reads YFSETQ.

The clonotype was recovered from a man older than 75 in good health. The chain links TRBV5-1 to TRBJ2-6; no definite D call. The specimen sequenced was blood. The CDR3 coding sequence is TGCGCCAGCAGCAGAACCTCTGGGGCCAACGTCCTGACTTTC. Encoded protein: CASSRTSGANVLTF.